A single T cell receptor beta chain is shown here with its context. Antigen: not known. This record comes from a study of T cell responses to AZD1222 COVID-19 vaccine. Study-wide results and limits: Baseline seropositives among AZD1222 recipients totaled only 6 or 7. The donors showed a predominance of white British ancestry and of females, with possible underestimation of clonal diversity. Close to half of all spike-specific TCRs reportedly target regions of the variants that are unmutated. Repertoire collection took place solely once the T cell response had peaked.

The method was immunoSEQ multiplex PCR; TCRdb's version includes in-frame clones alone and lacks a portion of them. Of around 30,000 clones in the sample, roughly 90% are singletons; the top ten hold around 45%. This CDR3 contains 15 residues. Germline-derived CDR1 and CDR2 are MNHEY and SMNVEV (reference sequence). V lost 4 bases and J lost 0, with 10 bases in between. This receptor was obtained from an adult in good health. Source: peripheral blood, taken on day 0 of AZD1222 vaccination. The chain has TRBV27 and TRBJ1-5; TRBD1 is a possible D gene (5 bases). The CDR3 is CASSSRVSSNQPQHF. DNA for the CDR3: TGTGCCAGCAGTTCCAGGGTTTCTAGCAATCAGCCCCAGCATTTT.